This T cell receptor (beta chain) was captured in a study of T cells after somatic rescue of genetic block. Method: immunoSEQ multiplex PCR; TCRdb's copy keeps in-frame clones and lacks some. The table records under 150,000 clones, 90% to 95% of them present only once. This clone was counted a single time. The V end was cut by 6 bases, the J end by 5 bases, with 15 bases between. Per germline, CDR1 ENHRY and CDR2 SYGVKD. This CDR3 has 14 residues. Sequenced input: peripheral blood mononuclear cells (PBMCs). V and J are TRBV10-3 and TRBJ2-3, with TRBD1 as a possible D gene (6 bases). This clonotype originated in a woman under 30. The CDR3 is CAIRGDRSGDTQYF. The CDR3 bases are TGTGCCATCAGGGGAGACAGGAGCGGAGATACGCAGTATTTT.